By frequency in the sample, the clone carrying this TCR beta chain is medium-sized (0.01 to 0.1%). The germline V gene encodes CDR1 MNHNS and CDR2 SASEGT. Trimming took 5 bases from V and 4 from J, leaving 11 bases between them. The CDR3 is 14 residues long. TCRdb reprocessed the PCR reads via MiXCR. The profile shows approximately 14,000 clones, 12% of them singletons. Until they underwent thyroid surgery, no patient had received any treatment. The data are from a study of metastatic and nonmetastatic thyroid tumors. Study at large: The comparison covered peripheral blood and tumor or nodule tissue in malignant and benign thyroid patients.

The specimen was blood. The chain links TRBV6-1 to TRBJ2-2; D gene uncertain. The receptor's source is a female donor with papillary thyroid cancer or a benign thyroid nodule (not recorded which). Some clones in this sample may be carry-over from other donors' samples. The CDR3 coding sequence is TGTGCCAGCAGTAAGGGTACCCCCACCGGGGAGCTGTTTTTT. Translating it yields CASSKGTPTGELFF.